Sequencing of this T cell receptor beta chain was carried out in a study of blood T cell repertoires in COVID-19. The CDR3 has 17 residues. The ends lost 1 base at V and 4 bases at J; junction bases unmatched: 4. Germline values: CDR1 KGHSH, CDR2 LQKENI. Here immunoSEQ multiplex PCR was the method, and the copy in TCRdb shows in-frame clones only, minus some. Of about 180,000 clones listed, approximately 83% are singletons. Sequenced sample: peripheral blood. This chain links TRBV18 with TRBJ2-2, with TRBD2 identical over 12 bases. The sequence was obtained from a man aged 60 to 69 with acute or convalescent COVID-19. The CDR3, as DNA: TGTGCCAGCTCACCACTAGGACTAGCGGGAAGCACCGGGGAGCTGTTTTTT. Protein: CASSPLGLAGSTGELFF.